A selection of T cell receptor beta chains follows, all from one sample in a study of radiotherapy plus CTLA-4 blockade in lung cancer. Data came from immunoSEQ multiplex PCR; TCRdb stores just in-frame clones and leaves some out. The repertoire holds roughly 110,000 clones, under 90% seen once, with 2% to 3% in the top ten. Specimen: peripheral blood, collected from a patient treated with radiotherapy plus ipilimumab. The receptors stem from a human donor with non-small cell lung cancer that progressed on radiotherapy plus ipilimumab. Some clones in this sample may be carry-over from other donors' samples. Each CDR3 is given with its conserved first and last residue. The D gene is left open where the match is weak. Size values are once, few and many counts, or a class for expanded clones, and some rows have none.

clone_size j_call d_call v_call cdr3_nt cdr3_aa
. TRBJ2-7 . TRBV6-5 TGTGCCAGCAGTTACTCCGGGTTCTCCTACGAGCAGTACTTC CASSYSGFSYEQYF
. TRBJ1-5 . TRBV18 TGTGCCAGCTCACCCAACAGGGAACAGCCCCAGCATTTT CASSPNREQPQHF
. TRBJ1-2 . TRBV11-2 TGTGCCAGCAGCTTAGATTGGGGGTTTCGGGGTGGCTACACCTTC CASSLDWGFRGGYTF
. TRBJ1-1 . TRBV5-1 TGCGCCAGCAGCCCGACGACAGGAACGAACACTGAAGCTTTCTTT CASSPTTGTNTEAFF
once TRBJ2-7 TRBD2 TRBV5-1 TGCGCCAGCAGCGGACTAGCGGGGGATCCCTCCTACGAGCAGTACTTC CASSGLAGDPSYEQYF
. TRBJ1-1 TRBD1 TRBV5-6 TGTGCCAGCAGCTCACCGGGACAGGGGGACACTGAAGCTTTCTTT CASSSPGQGDTEAFF
. TRBJ2-1 . TRBV7-2 TGTGCCAGCAGCTTAGTCAGGACGGGGTCTATCTACAATGAGCAGTTCTTC CASSLVRTGSIYNEQFF
once TRBJ1-2 . TRBV2 TGTGCCAGCAGTGATAGGTCCAGGGGAAGAGGCTACACCTTC CASSDRSRGRGYTF
. TRBJ1-2 . TRBV5-4 TGTGCCAGCAGCCCTAGAGCGGGGAACTATGGCTACACCTTC CASSPRAGNYGYTF
. TRBJ1-6 . TRBV15 TGTGCCACCAGCAGAGATGTGGGGAATTCACCCCTCCACTTT CATSRDVGNSPLHF
. TRBJ1-1 . TRBV18 TGTGCCAGCTCACCACTTTCCAGGGCCGACCCTGAAGCTTTCTTT CASSPLSRADPEAFF
. TRBJ1-2 TRBD1 TRBV4-3 TGCGCCAGCAGCCAACGAGAATGGACAGGGTCCTATGGCTACACCTTC CASSQREWTGSYGYTF
. TRBJ2-3 TRBD2 TRBV7-3 TGTGCCAGCAGCTCGACTAGCGGCACAGATACGCAGTATTTT CASSSTSGTDTQYF
. TRBJ2-7 TRBD1 TRBV11-2 TGTGCCAGCAGCTTACAGGGACAGTTATACGAGCAGTACTTC CASSLQGQLYEQYF
. TRBJ2-7 . TRBV5-1 TGCGCCAGCAGCTTGTGGGGGACGAGGCCCGACGAGCAGTACTTC CASSLWGTRPDEQYF
. TRBJ2-7 . TRBV18 TGTGCCAGCTCACCGTCACTCGGGACATTAGTTACGAGAGAGTACTTC CASSPSLGTLVTREYF
. TRBJ1-4 TRBD1 TRBV28 TGTGCCAGCAGACCGGGACAGGGGAGTGAAAAACTGTTTTTT CASRPGQGSEKLFF
. TRBJ2-5 . TRBV6-5 TGTGCCAGCAGTTGGCAGGGGCGGAAAGAGACCCAGTACTTC CASSWQGRKETQYF
few TRBJ1-1 . TRBV6-5 TGTGCCAGCAGTTTCAGGGGATTGAACACTGAAGCTTTCTTT CASSFRGLNTEAFF
. TRBJ2-2 TRBD2 TRBV11-3 TGTGCCAGCAGCCGAACGCGGACTAGCGACACCGGGGAGCTGTTTTTT CASSRTRTSDTGELFF
. TRBJ2-7 . TRBV4-2 TGTGCCAGCAGCCAAGATCACAGGGTTTACGAGCAGTACTTC CASSQDHRVYEQYF
. TRBJ2-3 . TRBV10-3 TGTGCCATCAGTGTATCGGGGTTTAGGACAGATACGCAGTATTTT CAISVSGFRTDTQYF